The TCR beta chain described here comes from a study of shared clonotypes between healthy human individuals. Overall study findings and caveats: Among the subsets, naive ones generally showed larger estimated richness than memory ones.

Details on this clone: Its antigen is still unknown.

Selected positively for CCR7 and CD45RO-negative, naive CD8 cells excluded terminally differentiated effector memory CD45RA+ cells. Only Caucasian adults living in Nashville, Tennessee made up the donor group. V shed 2 bases and J shed 4 bases, with 11 bases lying between them. The CDR3 is 15 amino acids. Germline V gene sequence: CDR1 SGHVS, CDR2 FNYEAQ. Method: immunoSEQ multiplex PCR; TCRdb's copy keeps in-frame clones and lacks some. The sample contains around 640,000 clones, around 96% of which appear only once. The chain combines TRBV7-6 with TRBJ2-2, with D possibly being TRBD1 (5 bases). The sequence derives from a woman in her twenties or thirties in good health. Sequencing was performed on naive CD8+ T cells sorted from blood. The CDR3 DNA follows: TGTGCCAGCAGCTTACAGGGCTCGACCACCGGGGAGCTGTTTTTT. This sequence encodes CASSLQGSTTGELFF.